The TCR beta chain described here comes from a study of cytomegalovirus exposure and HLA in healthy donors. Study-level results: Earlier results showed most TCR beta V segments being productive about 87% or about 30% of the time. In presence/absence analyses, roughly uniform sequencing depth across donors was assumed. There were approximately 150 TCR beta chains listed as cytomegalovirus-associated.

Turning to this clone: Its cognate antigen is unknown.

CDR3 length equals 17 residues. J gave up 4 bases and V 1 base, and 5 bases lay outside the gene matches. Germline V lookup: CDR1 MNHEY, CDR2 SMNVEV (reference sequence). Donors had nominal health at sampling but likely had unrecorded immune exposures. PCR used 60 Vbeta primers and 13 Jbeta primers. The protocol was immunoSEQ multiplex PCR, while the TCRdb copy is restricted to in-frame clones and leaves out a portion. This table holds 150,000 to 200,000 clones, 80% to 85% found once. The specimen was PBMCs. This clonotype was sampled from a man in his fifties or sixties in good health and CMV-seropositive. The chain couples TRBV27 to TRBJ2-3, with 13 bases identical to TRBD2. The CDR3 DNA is TGTGCCAGCAGTTTATACGGCGGGACTAGCGGGGCAGATACGCAGTATTTT. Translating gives CASSLYGGTSGADTQYF.